Below are 13 T cell receptor beta chains sequenced from a single sample in a study of metastatic and nonmetastatic thyroid tumors. There were no patients who had received any treatment before thyroid surgery. TCRdb ran MiXCR on the PCR reads. The sample holds about 30,000 clones, roughly 35% seen once. Input material: tumor tissue. The receptor set was obtained from a female donor with papillary thyroid cancer or a benign thyroid nodule (not recorded which). Some clones in this sample may be carry-over from other donors' samples.

J is TRBJ1-1 and V is TRBV30, with a possible D match to TRBD1 (5 bases). The CDR3 extends over 13 amino acids. Trimming removed 5 bases from V and 5 bases from J, with 15 bases in between. CDR1 is GTSNPN, CDR2 SVGIG, per germline (reference sequence). CDR3 nucleotides: TGTGCCTGGCGTCAGGGTATTTCAACTGAAGCTTTCTTT. Encoded protein: CAWRQGISTEAFF.

This clone was observed a few times. The chain combines TRBV4-1 with TRBJ2-7, with D possibly matching TRBD1 (6 bases). Trimming stripped 2 bases from V and 5 bases from J, with 13 bases between. Germline assignment: CDR1 MGHRA and CDR2 YSYEKL. This CDR3 is built from 14 residues. CDR3 DNA: TGCGCCAGCAGCCAACCCACAGGGATCGACGAGCAGTACTTC. Amino acid sequence: CASSQPTGIDEQYF.

This clone was recorded a few times. The J gene is TRBJ1-1, the V gene TRBV12-3 or TRBV12-4; the match to TRBD1 covers 7 bases. The junction had 2 bases not matched to a gene; V was cut back by 5 bases and J by 5 bases. The CDR3 has 12 residues. The CDR3 DNA reads as TGTGCCAGCAGTCACAGGGGAACTGAAGCTTTCTTT. Translating it yields CASSHRGTEAFF.

The chain couples TRBV20-1 to TRBJ1-2, with D possibly matching TRBD1 (5 bases). Germline loops: CDR1 DFQATT, CDR2 SNEGSKA (reference sequence). This CDR3 has 15 amino acids. V was cut by 5 bases and J by 2 bases, with 18 bases left in between. The CDR3, as DNA: TGCAGTGCTGCTAGGAGACAGTCCTTCAACTATGGCTACACCTTC. It encodes CSAARRQSFNYGYTF.

There are a few counts of this clone. The genes are TRBV12-3 or TRBV12-4 and TRBJ1-1; D is possibly TRBD1 (5 bases). V lost 1 base and J 1 base, leaving 10 bases between the germline ends. The CDR3 consists of 15 residues. The DNA for the CDR3 is TGTGCCAGCAGTTTAGGGCAGGGTTCGAACACTGAAGCTTTCTTT. Its translation is CASSLGQGSNTEAFF.

This clone occurred many times. The V and J genes are TRBV11-2 and TRBJ1-1, with 10 bases that match TRBD1. Looked up from germline, CDR1 is SGHAT and CDR2 is FQNNGV. With 2 bases clipped from V and 1 base from J, the junction kept 4 bases outside the gene matches. The CDR3 is 16 amino acids. The CDR3 region is CASSLTRTGGNTEAFF. CDR3 bases: TGTGCCAGCAGCTTAACAAGGACAGGGGGGAACACTGAAGCTTTCTTT.

This clone is medium-sized (0.01 to 0.1%) by share. The chain couples TRBV10-3 to TRBJ2-1; no clear D gene. The CDR3 has 15 amino acids. Germline lookup yields CDR1 ENHRY and CDR2 SYGVKD. V was cut by 3 bases and J by 0 bases, with 9 bases left in between. The CDR3, as DNA: TGTGCCATCAGTGAAGGGCCACCCTCCTACAATGAGCAGTTCTTC. This codes for CAISEGPPSYNEQFF.

The CDR3 is CAIRGYDSYEQYF. The CDR3 coding sequence is TGTGCCATCAGGGGATACGACTCCTACGAGCAGTACTTC. The J gene is TRBJ2-7, the V gene TRBV10-3; no definite D call. This CDR3 is 13 amino acids long. Trimming took off 6 bases at V and 0 bases at J, with 9 bases between the two ends. CDR1 and CDR2 (germline): ENHRY, SYGVKD.

This clone has only a few counts. This chain joins TRBV15 and TRBJ2-2; a possible D gene is TRBD1 (5 bases). V was cut by 2 bases and J by 1 base, with 14 bases left in between. The CDR3 contains 17 residues. Germline V CDR1 and CDR2: LNHNV, YYDKDF (reference sequence). The CDR3 protein is CATSRRPGLLNTGELFF. CDR3 nucleotides: TGTGCCACCAGCAGACGTCCAGGGCTCTTGAACACCGGGGAGCTGTTTTTT.

This clone showed up just a few times. This chain connects TRBV6-1 to TRBJ1-6; TRBD1 is a possible D gene (5 bases). Germline V gene lookup returns CDR1 MNHNS and CDR2 SASEGT. V was trimmed by 5 bases and J by 4 bases, leaving 9 bases between them. The length of the CDR3 is 14 residues. Here the CDR3 reads CASSPGPYNSPLHF. The CDR3 bases are TGTGCCAGCAGTCCGGGACCGTATAATTCACCCCTCCACTTT.

This clone was seen ten or more times. The V gene is TRBV4-2, the J gene TRBJ1-2; D unclear. Trimming removed 0 bases from V and 11 bases from J, with 7 bases in between. The V gene's germline CDR1 is LGHNA and CDR2 YNFKEQ. There are 11 residues in the CDR3. Written as DNA, the CDR3 is TGTGCCAGCAGCCAAGATGAGGATTACACCTTC. It specifies CASSQDEDYTF.

V usage is TRBV20-1 and J usage is TRBJ1-2; D unresolved. Trimming cost V 6 bases and J 4 bases, with 18 bases left between them. This CDR3 region has 14 residues. Germline values: CDR1 DFQATT, CDR2 SNEGSKA (reference sequence). The CDR3 coding sequence is TGCAGTGCCCCATCCCTGGACGGACTCTATGGCTACACCTTC. This sequence encodes CSAPSLDGLYGYTF.

As regards this clone: This may be a read error, as it is one base from a much larger clone. The chain combines TRBV6-2 or TRBV6-3 with TRBJ2-7, with 11 bases aligning to TRBD2. The germline V gene encodes CDR1 MNHEY and CDR2 SVGEGT. V lost 2 bases to trimming and J lost 3 bases; unmatched junction nucleotides: 0. This CDR3 spans 14 amino acids. CDR3 nucleotide sequence: TGTGCCAGCAGTTACGGGACTAGCGGCTACGAGCAGTACTTC. The encoded protein is CASSYGTSGYEQYF.